This TCR beta chain derives from a study of cytomegalovirus exposure and HLA in healthy donors. Comment on this clone: The antigen is unknown.

Primers for the PCR totalled 60 Vbeta and 13 Jbeta. Generated by immunoSEQ multiplex PCR, the TCRdb table keeps only in-frame clones and is missing some. Of 120,000 to 150,000 clones listed, around 86% are singletons. In germline, CDR1 is SGDLS, CDR2 YYNGEE. Trimming at V came to 4 bases and at J to 6 bases, leaving 8 bases not matched to a gene. CDR3 size: 14 residues. Study-wide findings and caveats: The study assumed roughly uniform donor sequencing depth for presence/absence analyses. Testing in vitro showed a few CMV-associated chains specific for CMV antigens. TCR beta V- and J-gene trimming, according to a later analysis, was linked to a missense DCLRE1C variant.

The genes are TRBV9 and TRBJ2-7; TRBD2 agrees at 9 bases. Sequencing was carried out using PBMCs. The clonotype originates from a woman aged 25 to 39 in good health and CMV-seronegative. The CDR3 protein is CASSPGTSSSEQYF. CDR3 bases: TGTGCCAGCAGCCCGGGGACTAGCAGCTCCGAGCAGTACTTC.